This T cell receptor beta chain was captured by sequencing in a study of T cells after yellow fever vaccination. Study observations and caveats: The CD4 and CD8 compartments had a small share of their clonotypes in common.

TCRdb re-analysed the 5' RACE reads in MiXCR, keeping a single row per CDR3 protein. This table holds around 400,000 distinct CDR3 sequences, around a tenth found once. There are a few counts of this clonotype. Its antigen remains unknown. The sequence was collected from a man between 18 and 29 years old who received the YFV17D yellow fever vaccine. Sequencing used PBMCs, obtained on the day of the first yellow fever vaccination.

The CDR3 reads CASSPGPAGANVLTF. The CDR3 nucleotides read TGCGCCAGCAGCCCCGGACCCGCTGGGGCCAACGTCCTGACTTTC. The chain combines TRBV5-1 with TRBJ2-6; the D is unclear. Germline loops: CDR1 SGHRS, CDR2 YFSETQ. CDR3 length: 15 residues. V lost 4 bases to trimming and J lost 2 bases, with 10 bases between them.